The next 3 T cell receptor beta chains were all read from a single sample in a study of T-cell reconstitution after alpha-beta-depleted transplantation in children. As it was prepared, the TCRbeta library received unique molecular identifiers. TCRdb processed the PCR reads anew with MiXCR; each CDR3 protein has one entry. The sample carries approximately 230,000 distinct CDR3 sequences, 25% recorded once. Source: PBMCs, taken before TCRalphabeta/CD19-depleted stem cell transplant. These receptors were collected from a girl between 2 and 10 years old with Fanconi anemia, due to receive a stem cell transplant.

This clonotype was seen more than once but under ten times. This chain links TRBV18 with TRBJ2-7, with TRBD2 matching 10 bases. CDR1 KGHSH and CDR2 LQKENI come from the germline V gene. Losses at the gene ends were 3 bases for V and 1 base for J; bases not matched to a gene: 15. This CDR3 has 19 amino acids. Here the CDR3 DNA reads TGTGCCAGCTCACCCAGGGGCGCTGAAGGACTAGCGGTATCCTACGAGCAGTACTTC. Translating gives CASSPRGAEGLAVSYEQYF. Variable domain in full (rest from reference TRBV18 and TRBJ2-7): NAGVMQNPRHLVRRRGQEARLRCSPMKGHSHVYWYRQLPEEGLKFMVYLQKENIIDESGMPKERFSAEFPKEGPSILRIQQVVRGDSAAYFCASSPRGAEGLAVSYEQYFGPGTRLTVT.

The rearrangement links TRBV20-1 to TRBJ2-7; D is unclear. CDR1 is DFQATT and CDR2 is SNEGSKA in the germline V gene (reference sequence). CDR3 length: 15 residues. Deletions cut 0 bases from V and 2 bases from J, with 14 bases between. The CDR3 sequence: CSARDPWGFAYEQYF. Written as DNA, the CDR3 is TGCAGTGCTAGAGACCCCTGGGGTTTCGCCTACGAGCAGTACTTC.

This clonotype was found many times. The chain joins TRBV12-3 or TRBV12-4 to TRBJ2-1; 13 bases match TRBD2. CDR3 length: 15 amino acids. V lost 6 bases to trimming and J lost 7 bases; unmatched junction nucleotides: 6. Written as DNA, the CDR3 is TGTGCCAGCAGCCTCACTAGCGGGAGGGCGAATGAGCAGTTCTTC. Translation gives CASSLTSGRANEQFF.